This TCR beta chain was documented in a study of blood T cell repertoires in COVID-19. Across the whole study: Acute and convalescent COVID-19 samples came from the United States, Italy and Spain. From T cells, B-cell-depleted T cells, or PBMCs came the material, which was cDNA or gDNA.

The J segment lost 4 bases and the V segment lost 6 bases, leaving 8 bases of the junction unmatched. This CDR3 is 14 amino acids long. In germline, CDR1 is MNHEY, CDR2 SVGAGI. Authors' processing steps: Quantification of nucleated cells was approximated via reference gene primer amplification. Here immunoSEQ multiplex PCR was the method, and the copy in TCRdb shows in-frame clones only, minus some. Clonal size and the V and J genes are those of that table, whereas D and trimming came from the DNA. The table has about 120,000 clones, around four fifths seen once. The chain uses TRBV6-5 and TRBJ1-2; 7 bases are a match to TRBD1. The sample comprised peripheral blood. The clonotype originates from a man aged 30 to 39 with acute or convalescent COVID-19. CDR3: CASRGTAAVYGYTF. The CDR3 DNA is TGTGCCAGCAGAGGGACAGCGGCCGTCTATGGCTACACCTTC.